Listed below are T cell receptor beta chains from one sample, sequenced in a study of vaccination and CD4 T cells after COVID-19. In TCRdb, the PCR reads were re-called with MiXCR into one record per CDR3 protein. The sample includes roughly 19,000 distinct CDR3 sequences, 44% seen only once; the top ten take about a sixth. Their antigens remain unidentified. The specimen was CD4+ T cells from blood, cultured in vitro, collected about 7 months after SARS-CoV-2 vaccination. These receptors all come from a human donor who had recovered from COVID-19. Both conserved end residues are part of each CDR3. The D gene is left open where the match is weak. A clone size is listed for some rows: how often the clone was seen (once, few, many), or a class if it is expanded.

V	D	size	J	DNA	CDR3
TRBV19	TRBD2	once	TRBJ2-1	TGTGCCAGTAGTATAGGATGGCGGGAGTCCTACAATGAGCAGTTCTTC	CASSIGWRESYNEQFF
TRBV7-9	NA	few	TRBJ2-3	TGTGCCAGCAGCCAACAAGGAGATACGCAGTATTTT	CASSQQGDTQYF
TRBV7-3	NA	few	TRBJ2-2	TGTGCCAGCCAGGGGAGCGGCGGGGAGCTGTTTTTT	CASQGSGGELFF
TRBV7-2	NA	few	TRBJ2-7	TGTGCCAGCACGCTCTCCTCTTTTCAAGAGCAGTACTTC	CASTLSSFQEQYF
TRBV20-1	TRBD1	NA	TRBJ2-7	TGCAGTGCGGAGAGGTTTGGACAGGAGGACCGCGAGCAGTACTTC	CSAERFGQEDREQYF
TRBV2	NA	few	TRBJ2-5	TGTGCCAGCAGTTCGGACTGGACCGAAGAGACCCAGTACTTC	CASSSDWTEETQYF
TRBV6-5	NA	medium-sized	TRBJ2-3	TGTGCCAGCAGTTCTAGCACAGATACGCAGTATTTT	CASSSSTDTQYF
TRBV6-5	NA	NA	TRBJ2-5	TGTGCCAGCAGTTACGAGGTCAGGGCCCAAGAGACCCAGTACTTC	CASSYEVRAQETQYF
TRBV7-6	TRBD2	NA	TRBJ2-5	TGTGCCAGCAGCCGAAGCGGGGGTGTGGAGACCCAGTACTTC	CASSRSGGVETQYF
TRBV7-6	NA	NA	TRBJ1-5	TGTGCCAGCAGCGCACGGACGGGGAATCAGCCCCAGCATTTT	CASSARTGNQPQHF
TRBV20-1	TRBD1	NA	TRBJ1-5	TGCAGTGCTACTGTGGACAGGCGATATCAGCCCCAGCATTTT	CSATVDRRYQPQHF